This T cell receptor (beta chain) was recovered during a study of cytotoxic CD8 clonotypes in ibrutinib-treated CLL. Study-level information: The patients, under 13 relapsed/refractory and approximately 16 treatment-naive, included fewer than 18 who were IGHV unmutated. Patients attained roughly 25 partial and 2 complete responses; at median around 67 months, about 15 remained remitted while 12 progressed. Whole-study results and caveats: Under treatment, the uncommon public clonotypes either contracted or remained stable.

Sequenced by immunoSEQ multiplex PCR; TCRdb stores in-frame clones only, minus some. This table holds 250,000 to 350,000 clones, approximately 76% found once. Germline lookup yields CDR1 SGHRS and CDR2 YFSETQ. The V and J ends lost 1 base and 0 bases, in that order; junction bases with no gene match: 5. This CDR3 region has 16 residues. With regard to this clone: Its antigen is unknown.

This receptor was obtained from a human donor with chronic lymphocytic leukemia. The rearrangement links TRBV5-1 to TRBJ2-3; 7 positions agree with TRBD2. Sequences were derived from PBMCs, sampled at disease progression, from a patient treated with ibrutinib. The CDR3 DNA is TGCGCCAGCAGCTTGAGGCTAGCGGCTAGCACAGATACGCAGTATTTT. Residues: CASSLRLAASTDTQYF.